This T cell receptor beta chain was profiled in a study of blood T cell repertoires in COVID-19. Study-level information: Material from acute and convalescent COVID-19 was sourced from the United States, Italy and Spain.

Sequencing was performed with immunoSEQ multiplex PCR; in TCRdb, only in-frame clones are kept and a portion is missing. The table has approximately 230,000 clones, about 80% seen once. Sequenced sample: peripheral blood. The source is a man older than 75 with acute or convalescent COVID-19.

Here the CDR3 reads CATQLAGGEKTQYF. DNA for the CDR3: TGTGCCACGCAACTAGCGGGGGGAGAGAAGACCCAGTACTTC. V gene TRBV10-3 combines with J gene TRBJ2-5; 12 positions agree with TRBD2. The trim removed 10 bases at V and 6 bases at J, leaving 9 bases unmatched. Germline V gene data show CDR1 as ENHRY and CDR2 as SYGVKD. The CDR3 is made up of 14 amino acids.